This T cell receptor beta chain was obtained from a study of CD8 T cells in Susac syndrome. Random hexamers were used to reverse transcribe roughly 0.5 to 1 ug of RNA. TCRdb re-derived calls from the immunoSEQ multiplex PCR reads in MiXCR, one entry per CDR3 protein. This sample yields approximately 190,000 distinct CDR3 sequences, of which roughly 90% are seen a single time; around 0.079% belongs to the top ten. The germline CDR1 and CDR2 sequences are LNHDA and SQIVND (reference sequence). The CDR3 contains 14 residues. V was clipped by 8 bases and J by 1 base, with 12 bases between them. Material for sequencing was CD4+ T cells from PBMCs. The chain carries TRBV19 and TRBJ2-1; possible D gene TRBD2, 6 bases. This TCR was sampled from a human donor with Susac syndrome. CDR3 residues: CASARLDSYNEQFF. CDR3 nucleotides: TGTGCCAGTGCAAGACTAGATTCCTACAATGAGCAGTTCTTC. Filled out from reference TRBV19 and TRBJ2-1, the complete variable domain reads DGGITQSPKYLFRKEGQNVTLSCEQNLNHDAMYWYRQDPGQGLRLIYYSQIVNDFQKGDIAEGYSVSREKKESFPLTVTSAQKNPTAFYLCASARLDSYNEQFFGPGTRLTVL.